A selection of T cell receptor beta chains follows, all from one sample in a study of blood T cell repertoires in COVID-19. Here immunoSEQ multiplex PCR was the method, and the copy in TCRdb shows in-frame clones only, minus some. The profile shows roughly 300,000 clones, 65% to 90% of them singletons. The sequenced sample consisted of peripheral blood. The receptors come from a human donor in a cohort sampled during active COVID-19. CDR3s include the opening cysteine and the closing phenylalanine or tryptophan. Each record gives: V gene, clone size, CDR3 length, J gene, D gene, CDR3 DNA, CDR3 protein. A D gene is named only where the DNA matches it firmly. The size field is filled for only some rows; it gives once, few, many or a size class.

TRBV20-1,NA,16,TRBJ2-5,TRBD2,TGCAGTGCTAGTGGGGGACTAGCGGGGGGCCTAAAGACCCAGTACTTC,CSASGGLAGGLKTQYF
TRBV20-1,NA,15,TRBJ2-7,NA,TGCAGTGCTAGTCCTCTCGTCAGGGGCTTCGACGAGCAGTACTTC,CSASPLVRGFDEQYF
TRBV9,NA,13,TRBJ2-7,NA,TGTGCCAGCAGCGTAGAGACCAGGGGCGAGCAGTACTTC,CASSVETRGEQYF
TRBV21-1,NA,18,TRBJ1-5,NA,TGTGCCAGCCGCAACCGACCCCCGGGACAGCTAAGCAATCAGCCCCAGCATTTT,CASRNRPPGQLSNQPQHF
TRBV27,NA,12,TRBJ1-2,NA,TGTGCCAGCAGTGGCGGCAGGGAAGGCTACACCTTC,CASSGGREGYTF
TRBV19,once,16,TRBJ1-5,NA,TGTGCCAGTAGTATTAACTCGGGACACTTCAATCAGCCCCAGCATTTT,CASSINSGHFNQPQHF
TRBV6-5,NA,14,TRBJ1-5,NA,TGTGCCAGCGGGAGGGCAGGGGAGGGCCAGCCCCAGCATTTT,CASGRAGEGQPQHF
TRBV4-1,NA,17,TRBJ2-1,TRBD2,TGCGCCAGCAGCCAACCTCCGGGAGGGGGGCGGTCGTACGAGCAGTTCTTC,CASSQPPGGGRSYEQFF
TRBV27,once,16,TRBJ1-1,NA,TGTGCCAGCAGTTCCTCTGCCTTCCTAATGAACACTGAAGCTTTCTTT,CASSSSAFLMNTEAFF
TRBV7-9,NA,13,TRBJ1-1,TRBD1,TGTGCCAGCAGCTCCGGACAGGACACTGAAGCTTTCTTT,CASSSGQDTEAFF
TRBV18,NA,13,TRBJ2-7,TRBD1,TGTGCCAGCTCCCTGGACAGGGGTTACGAGCAGTACTTC,CASSLDRGYEQYF
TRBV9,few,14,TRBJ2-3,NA,TGTGCCAGCAGCGTAGAAATTATCACTGATACGCAGTATTTT,CASSVEIITDTQYF
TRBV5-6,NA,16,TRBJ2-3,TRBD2,TGTGCCAGCAGCTTGGTGATAGCTAGCGGGGGGGATACGCAGTATTTT,CASSLVIASGGDTQYF
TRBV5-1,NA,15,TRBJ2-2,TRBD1,TGCGCCAGCAGCCCCGGACAGGGGCTCGCCGGGGAGCTGTTTTTT,CASSPGQGLAGELFF
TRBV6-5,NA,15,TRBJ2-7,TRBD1,TGTGCCAGCAGCCCGGACAGGACAGTCTCCTACGAGCAGTACTTC,CASSPDRTVSYEQYF
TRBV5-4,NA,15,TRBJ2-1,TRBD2,TGTGCCAGCAGCCCCCACGGGGGGGGGTTGAATGAGCAGTTCTTC,CASSPHGGGLNEQFF
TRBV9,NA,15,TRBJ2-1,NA,TGTGCCAGCAGCGTAGAGGGGCTGGGTTTCAATGAGCAGTTCTTC,CASSVEGLGFNEQFF
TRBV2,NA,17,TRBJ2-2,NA,TGTGCCAGCGCTAAAGGGGCGGAGGGGTTCCACACCGGGGAGCTGTTTTTT,CASAKGAEGFHTGELFF
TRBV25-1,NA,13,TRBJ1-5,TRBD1,TGTGCCAGCAGAGGACAGGGCAATCAGCCCCAGCATTTT,CASRGQGNQPQHF
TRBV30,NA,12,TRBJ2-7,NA,TGTGCCTGGAGCCAATACAGGGCCGAGCAGTACTTC,CAWSQYRAEQYF
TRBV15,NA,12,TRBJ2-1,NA,TGTGCCACCGGGGGACTCAACAATGAGCAGTTCTTC,CATGGLNNEQFF
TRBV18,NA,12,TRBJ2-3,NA,TGTGCCAGCTCACCCTACACAGATACGCAGTATTTT,CASSPYTDTQYF
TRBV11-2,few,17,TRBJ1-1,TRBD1,TGTGCCAGCAGCATAGGACAGGGAAAGAAACTGAACACTGAAGCTTTCTTT,CASSIGQGKKLNTEAFF
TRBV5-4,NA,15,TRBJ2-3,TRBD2,TGTGCCAGCAGCTCTGCGGGGGGTATCACAGATACGCAGTATTTT,CASSSAGGITDTQYF
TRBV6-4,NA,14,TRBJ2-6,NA,TGTGCCAGCACCCGGGAGTCAGGGGCCAACGTCCTGACTTTC,CASTRESGANVLTF
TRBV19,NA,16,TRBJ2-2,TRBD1,TGTGCCAGTAGTATAGTCGGACAGGGTGCCGGTGGGGAGCTGTTTTTT,CASSIVGQGAGGELFF
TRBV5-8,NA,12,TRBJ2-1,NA,TGTGCCAGCATCCTAGACAGGCCTGTTAGTCTCTTC,CASILDRPVSLF
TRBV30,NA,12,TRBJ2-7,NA,TGTGCCTGGAAATCGGAGTCCTACGAGCAGTACTTC,CAWKSESYEQYF
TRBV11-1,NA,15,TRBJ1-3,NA,TGTGCCAGCAGCTTGTCACAAGACTCTGGAAACACCATATATTTT,CASSLSQDSGNTIYF